Listed here are 13 T cell receptor beta chains from one sample, sequenced in a study of CD8 T cells in ankylosing spondylitis. One entry per CDR3 protein, called by TCRdb with MiXCR from the 5' RACE reads. Of 200,000 or so distinct CDR3 sequences listed, approximately 24% are singletons. The source material was blood, either unsorted or a sorted T cell fraction (not recorded which). All receptors come from a male donor with ankylosing spondylitis or in good health (not recorded which).

The chain carries TRBV20-1 and TRBJ1-1; D is unclear. The germline CDR1 and CDR2 sequences are DFQATT and SNEGSKA (reference sequence). The CDR3 is 12 amino acids. V lost 1 base, J lost 3 bases, and 6 bases lay in between. This chain's CDR3 is CSARVPYTEAFF. The CDR3 nucleotides read TGCAGTGCTAGAGTGCCCTACACTGAAGCTTTCTTT.

This clonotype has a handful of counts. This sequence joins TRBV20-1 and TRBJ2-7; 10 nucleotides line up with TRBD2. Germline V lookup: CDR1 DFQATT, CDR2 SNEGSKA (reference sequence). The CDR3 is 14 amino acids. The V gene end was trimmed by 5 bases and the J gene end by 0 bases; junction bases not matched to a gene: 4. The CDR3 protein is CSALSGRSSYEQYF. In DNA, the CDR3 is TGCAGTGCTCTTAGCGGGAGGTCCTCCTACGAGCAGTACTTC.

This clonotype was picked up many times. The rearrangement uses TRBV20-1 and TRBJ2-2, with 14 bases matching TRBD2. After removal of 5 bases from V and 5 bases from J, the junction contained 4 bases not matched to a gene. Germline V gene data show CDR1 as DFQATT and CDR2 as SNEGSKA (reference sequence). CDR3 length: 15 residues. CDR3 loop: CSAGLAGGDTGELFF. CDR3 nucleotides: TGCAGTGCTGGACTAGCGGGAGGCGATACCGGGGAGCTGTTTTTT.

In this sample, this clonotype turned up many times. The chain employs TRBV20-1 and TRBJ2-7; the D gene is possibly TRBD1 (5 bases). This CDR3 has 11 amino acids. Trimming left V 3 bases short and J 5 bases short, with 8 bases between. Germline CDR1 is DFQATT and CDR2 is SNEGSKA (reference sequence). As DNA, the CDR3 is TGCAGTGCTAGCAAGACAGACGAGCAGTACTTC. Protein: CSASKTDEQYF.

This clonotype was detected many times. The chain is built from TRBV7-3 and TRBJ1-1, with a tentative D call TRBD1 (5 bases). This CDR3 comprises 17 residues. Germline lookup yields CDR1 SGHTA and CDR2 FQGTGA. The ends were cut back, 1 base at V and 1 base at J, with 16 bases in the middle. CDR3 bases: TGTGCCAGCAGCTTAAGAGCGCCGGGACGGTCGAACACTGAAGCTTTCTTT. This sequence encodes CASSLRAPGRSNTEAFF.

V and J are TRBV20-1 and TRBJ2-3, with 7 bases matching TRBD2. CDR3 length: 15 residues. J lost 2 bases, V lost 1 base, and 6 bases had no gene match. Germline V gene lookup returns CDR1 DFQATT and CDR2 SNEGSKA (reference sequence). CDR3 region: CSARASGPNTDTQYF. The DNA for the CDR3 is TGCAGTGCTAGAGCTAGCGGACCCAACACAGATACGCAGTATTTT.

For the CDR3, the DNA is TGCAGTGCTAGTAGGACAGGACGACGTTCAGATAATCAGCCCCAGCATTTT. Amino acid sequence: CSASRTGRRSDNQPQHF. The chain has TRBV20-1 and TRBJ1-5, with 7 bases fitting TRBD1. V trimming: 3 bases; J trimming: 4 bases; junction bases outside the gene matches: 15. Germline V CDR1 and CDR2: DFQATT, SNEGSKA (reference sequence). The CDR3 is 17 amino acids.

This clonotype was observed once. CDR3 nucleotides: TGTGCCAGCTACTCCAGGACAAGGAACACTGAAGCTTTCTTT. As protein: CASYSRTRNTEAFF. This rearrangement joins TRBV6-1 to TRBJ1-1, with D maybe TRBD1 (5 bases). Germline CDR1 MNHNS, CDR2 SASEGT. This CDR3 has 14 amino acids. V lost 8 bases to trimming and J lost 1 base, with 14 bases between them.

The table lists this clonotype with a few counts. V is TRBV20-1 and J is TRBJ2-3; D call uncertain. The germline V and J ends were trimmed by 1 base and 4 bases, with 12 bases remaining between them. Germline V gene data show CDR1 as DFQATT and CDR2 as SNEGSKA (reference sequence). CDR3 length: 14 residues. CDR3 in DNA: TGCAGTGCTAGAGTCAGCGATAAGGCAGATACGCAGTATTTT. Translating gives CSARVSDKADTQYF.

The rearrangement uses TRBV15 and TRBJ1-6; D uncertain. Germline-derived CDR1 and CDR2 are LNHNV and YYDKDF (reference sequence). CDR3 length: 16 residues. Between the trimmed V and J ends, which lost 0 bases and 7 bases, there was a span of 13 bases. CDR3 loop: CATSREYRGINSPLHF. DNA of the CDR3: TGTGCCACCAGCAGAGAATATCGGGGAATCAATTCACCCCTCCACTTT.

For the CDR3, the DNA is TGTGCCAGCAGCCCGTCCCGTGGGGGGGGCACAGATACGCAGTATTTT. It specifies CASSPSRGGGTDTQYF. The chain employs TRBV7-3 and TRBJ2-3; TRBD2 agrees at 7 bases. This CDR3 spans 16 amino acids. CDR1 and CDR2 from the germline V gene are SGHTA and FQGTGA. V gave up 5 bases and J gave up 1 base; unmatched junction bases: 9.

This clonotype has at least ten counts. V is TRBV20-1 and J is TRBJ1-6, with D possibly matching TRBD1 (5 bases). With 4 bases removed from V and 5 bases from J, the gap between germline ends came to 15 bases. The CDR3 consists of 15 residues. Germline V gives CDR1 DFQATT, CDR2 SNEGSKA (reference sequence). This chain's CDR3 is CSAKPSGRNNSPLHF. DNA for the CDR3: TGCAGTGCTAAACCTTCGGGGCGCAATAATTCACCCCTCCACTTT.

Worth noting for this clonotype: Just one base apart from a much larger clone, this may be a read error. The V gene is TRBV4-3, the J gene TRBJ2-3; possible D gene TRBD1, 5 bases. Per the germline V gene, CDR1 is LGHNA and CDR2 is YSLEER. The CDR3 is 15 residues long. CDR3 coding DNA: TGCGCCAGCAGCCAAGTCACAGGAGCAACAGGTACGCAGTATTTT. This gives the protein CASSQVTGATGTQYF.